This T cell receptor beta chain originates from a study of blood T cell repertoires in COVID-19. Study details: COVID-19 samples from acute and convalescent phases originated in the United States, Italy and Spain.

The sample holds many counts of this clone. At one end, the junction sequence differs from germline, possibly due to a read error. Method: immunoSEQ multiplex PCR; TCRdb's copy keeps in-frame clones and lacks some. The table includes roughly 99,000 clones, approximately 85% detected once. CDR3 length: 12 amino acids. CDR1 GTSNPN and CDR2 SVGIG come from the germline V gene (reference sequence). J is TRBJ2-1 and V is TRBV30; 10 bases are a match to TRBD1. The specimen sequenced was peripheral blood. This clonotype was sampled from a woman older than 75 with active or convalescent COVID-19. The CDR3, as DNA: TGTGCCTGGAGTGTAAGGGGGGACAGGGGACTCTTC. Translated, it gives CAWSVRGDRGLF.